The clone carrying this T cell receptor (beta chain) was seen once. Its antigen is unidentified. A second PCR of roughly 7 to 11 cycles used a sample-barcoded 5' primer and a J-beta primer mix. Samples each returned at least 3 million CDR3-containing paired-end reads. TCRdb re-derived calls from the 5' RACE reads in MiXCR, one entry per CDR3 protein. The data hold under 2 million distinct CDR3 sequences, with approximately 32% observed a single time. Trimming cost V 0 bases and J 3 bases, with 8 bases left between them. This CDR3 comprises 14 residues. CDR1 LNHNV and CDR2 YYDKDF come from the germline V gene (reference sequence). These data originate in a study of blood T cells in healthy people across ages. Study results and limitations: Diversity was estimated from one million T cells, and these estimates were considered underestimates.

Each sample yielded at least 6.5 million isolated PBMCs. The source is a woman aged 25 to 39 in good health. The source material was blood. This rearrangement joins TRBV15 to TRBJ2-5; D possibly corresponds to TRBD2 (5 bases). The CDR3 spells CATSRELAKETQYF. The CDR3 region has the DNA TGTGCCACCAGCAGAGAGCTAGCTAAAGAGACCCAGTACTTC.